A single sample is the source of the 5 T cell receptor beta chains below, sequenced in a study of shared clonotypes between healthy human individuals. The method was immunoSEQ multiplex PCR; TCRdb's version includes in-frame clones alone and lacks a portion of them. The sample consists of around 980,000 clones, 75% to 80% of them appearing once. The material sequenced was memory CD4+ T cells from PBMCs. Subset here: CD45RA-negative fraction. Receptors originate from a man in his late teens or twenties in good health. Some clones in this sample may be carry-over from other donors' samples.

CDR3 DNA: TGTGCCAGCAGCAATCGGGCGGCTGAAGGCTACACCTTC. This sequence encodes CASSNRAAEGYTF. V and J are TRBV21-1 and TRBJ1-2. TRBV21-1 is a known pseudogene. This CDR3 contains 13 residues.

This clone was recorded a few times. The rearrangement uses TRBV11-2 and TRBJ2-3, with D unresolved. V was trimmed by 5 bases and J by 5 bases, leaving 8 bases between them. The length of the CDR3 is 12 residues. The germline gives CDR1 SGHAT, CDR2 FQNNGV. CDR3 nucleotide sequence: TGTGCCAGCAGCCCCGAGGTAGATACGCAGTATTTT. Protein sequence: CASSPEVDTQYF.

The chain joins TRBV18 to TRBJ2-5, with TRBD1 identical over 8 bases. The germline gives CDR1 KGHSH, CDR2 LQKENI. Trimming took 5 bases from V and 4 from J; bases not matched to a gene: 12. This CDR3 has 16 amino acids. The CDR3 DNA reads as TGTGCCAGCTCAGTCGGACAGGGAACCGTCGCAGAGACCCAGTACTTC. Translating it yields CASSVGQGTVAETQYF.

In this sample, this clone turned up once. The V call is TRBV19, the J call TRBJ1-2; D is possibly TRBD1 (6 bases). The CDR3 length is 12 residues. Germline CDR1 and CDR2: LNHDA and SQIVND (reference sequence). Trimming took 7 bases from V and 4 from J, leaving 10 bases between them. CDR3 protein: CASNGRGYGYTF. CDR3 DNA: TGTGCCAGTAATGGCAGGGGCTATGGCTACACCTTC.

This chain joins TRBV7-2 and TRBJ2-7, with D maybe TRBD2 (5 bases). This CDR3 region has 16 residues. Germline assignment: CDR1 SGHTA and CDR2 FQGNSA. With 5 bases removed from V and 0 bases from J, the gap between germline ends came to 17 bases. CDR3 nucleotide sequence: TGTGCCAGCAGCCCCTCCGGAGGCACCCGCTCCTACGAGCAGTACTTC. Amino acids: CASSPSGGTRSYEQYF.